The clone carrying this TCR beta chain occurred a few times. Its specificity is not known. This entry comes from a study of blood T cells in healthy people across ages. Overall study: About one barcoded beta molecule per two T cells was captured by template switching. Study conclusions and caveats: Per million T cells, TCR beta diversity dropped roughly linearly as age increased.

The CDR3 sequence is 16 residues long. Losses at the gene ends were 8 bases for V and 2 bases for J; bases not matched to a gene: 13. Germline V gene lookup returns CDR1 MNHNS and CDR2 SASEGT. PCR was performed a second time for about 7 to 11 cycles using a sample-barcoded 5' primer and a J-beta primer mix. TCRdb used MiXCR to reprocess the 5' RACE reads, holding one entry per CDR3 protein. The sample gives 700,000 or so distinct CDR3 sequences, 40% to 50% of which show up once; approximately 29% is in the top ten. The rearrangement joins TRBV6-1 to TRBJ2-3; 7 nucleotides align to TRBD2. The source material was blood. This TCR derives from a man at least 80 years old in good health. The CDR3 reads CASRREDGLYTDTQYF. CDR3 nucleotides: TGTGCCAGCCGACGGGAGGATGGCCTATACACAGATACGCAGTATTTT.